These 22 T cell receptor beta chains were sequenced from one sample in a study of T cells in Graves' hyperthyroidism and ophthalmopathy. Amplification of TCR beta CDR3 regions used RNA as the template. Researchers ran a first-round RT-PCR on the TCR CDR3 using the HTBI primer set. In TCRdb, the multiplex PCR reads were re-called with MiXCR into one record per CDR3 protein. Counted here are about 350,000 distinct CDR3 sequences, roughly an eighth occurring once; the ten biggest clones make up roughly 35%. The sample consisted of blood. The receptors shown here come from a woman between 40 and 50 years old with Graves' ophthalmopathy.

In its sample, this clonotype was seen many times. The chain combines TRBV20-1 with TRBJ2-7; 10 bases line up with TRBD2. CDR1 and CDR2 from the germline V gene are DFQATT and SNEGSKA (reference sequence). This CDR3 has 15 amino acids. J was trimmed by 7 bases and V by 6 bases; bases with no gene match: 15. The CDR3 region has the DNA TGCAGTGCCACCTCCTTACTAGCGGGATCCGGGGAGCAGTACTTC. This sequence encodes CSATSLLAGSGEQYF.

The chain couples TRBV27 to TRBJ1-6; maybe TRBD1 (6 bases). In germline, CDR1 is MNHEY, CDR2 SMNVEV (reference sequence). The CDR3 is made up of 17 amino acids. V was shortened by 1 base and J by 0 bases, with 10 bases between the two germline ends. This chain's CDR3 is CASSLLDRSSYNSPLHF. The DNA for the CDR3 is TGTGCCAGCAGTTTATTAGACAGGAGCTCCTATAATTCACCCCTCCACTTT.

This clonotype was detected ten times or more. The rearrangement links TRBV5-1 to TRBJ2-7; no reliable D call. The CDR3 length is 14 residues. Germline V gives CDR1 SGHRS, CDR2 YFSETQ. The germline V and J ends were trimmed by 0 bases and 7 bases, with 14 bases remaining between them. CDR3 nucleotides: TGCGCCAGCAGCTTGGGGGTTCAGATTGGGGAGCAGTACTTC. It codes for CASSLGVQIGEQYF.

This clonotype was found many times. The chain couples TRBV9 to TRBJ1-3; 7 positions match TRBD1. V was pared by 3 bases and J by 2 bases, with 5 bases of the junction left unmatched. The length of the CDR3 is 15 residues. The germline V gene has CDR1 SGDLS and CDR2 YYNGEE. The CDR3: CASSAYTGAGNTIYF. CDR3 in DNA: TGTGCCAGCAGCGCGTATACAGGGGCTGGAAACACCATATATTTT. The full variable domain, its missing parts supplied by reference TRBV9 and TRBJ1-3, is DSGVTQTPKHLITATGQRVTLRCSPRSGDLSVYWYQQSLDQGLQFLIQYYNGEERAKGNILERFSAQQFPDLHSELNLSSLELGDSALYFCASSAYTGAGNTIYFGEGSWLTVV.

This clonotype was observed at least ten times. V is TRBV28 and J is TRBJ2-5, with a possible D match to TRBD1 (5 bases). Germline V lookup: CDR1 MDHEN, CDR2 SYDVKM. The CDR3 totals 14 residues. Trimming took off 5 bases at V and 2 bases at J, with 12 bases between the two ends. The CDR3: CASSRRAGQETQYF. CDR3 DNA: TGTGCCAGCAGTCGTCGGGCAGGGCAAGAGACCCAGTACTTC.

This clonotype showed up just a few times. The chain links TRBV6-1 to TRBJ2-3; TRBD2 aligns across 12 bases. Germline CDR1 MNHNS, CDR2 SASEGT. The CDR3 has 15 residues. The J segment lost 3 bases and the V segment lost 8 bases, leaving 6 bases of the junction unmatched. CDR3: CASSSGGAGTDTQYF. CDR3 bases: TGTGCCAGCTCTAGCGGGGGGGCCGGGACAGATACGCAGTATTTT.

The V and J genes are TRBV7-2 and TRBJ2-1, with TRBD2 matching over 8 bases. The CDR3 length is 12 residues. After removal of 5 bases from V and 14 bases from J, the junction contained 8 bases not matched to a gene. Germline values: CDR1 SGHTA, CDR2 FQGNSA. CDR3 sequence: CASSPGGGGEFF. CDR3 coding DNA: TGTGCCAGCAGCCCCGGGGGGGGAGGGGAGTTCTTC. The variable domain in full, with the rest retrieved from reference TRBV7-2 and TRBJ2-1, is GAGVSQSPSNKVTEKGKDVELRCDPISGHTALYWYRQSLGQGLEFLIYFQGNSAPDKSGLPSDRFSAERTGGSVSTLTIQRTQQEDSAVYLCASSPGGGGEFFGPGTRLTVL.

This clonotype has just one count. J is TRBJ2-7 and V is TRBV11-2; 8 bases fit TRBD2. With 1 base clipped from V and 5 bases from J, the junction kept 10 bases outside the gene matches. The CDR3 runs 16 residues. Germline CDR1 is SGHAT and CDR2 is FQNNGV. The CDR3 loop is CASSLGGLAGLDEQYF. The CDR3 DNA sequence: TGTGCCAGCAGCTTAGGAGGCCTAGCGGGTCTCGACGAGCAGTACTTC. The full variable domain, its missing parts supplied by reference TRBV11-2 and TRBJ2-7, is EAGVAQSPRYKIIEKRQSVAFWCNPISGHATLYWYQQILGQGPKLLIQFQNNGVVDDSQLPKDRFSAERLKGVDSTLKIQPAKLEDSAVYLCASSLGGLAGLDEQYFGPGTRLTVT.

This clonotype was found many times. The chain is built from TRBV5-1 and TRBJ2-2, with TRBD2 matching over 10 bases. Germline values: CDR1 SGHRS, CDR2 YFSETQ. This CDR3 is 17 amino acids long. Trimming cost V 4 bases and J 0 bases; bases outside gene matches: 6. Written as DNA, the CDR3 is TGCGCCAGCAGCGTCCCTGGACTAGCGGCGAACACCGGGGAGCTGTTTTTT. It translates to CASSVPGLAANTGELFF.

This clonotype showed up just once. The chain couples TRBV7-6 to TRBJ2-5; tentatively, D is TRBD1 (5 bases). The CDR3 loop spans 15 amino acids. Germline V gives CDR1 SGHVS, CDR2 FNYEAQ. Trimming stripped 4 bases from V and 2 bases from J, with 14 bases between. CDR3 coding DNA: TGTGCCAGCAGCTCCAGGGTCGGGCATCAAGAGACCCAGTACTTC. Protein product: CASSSRVGHQETQYF.

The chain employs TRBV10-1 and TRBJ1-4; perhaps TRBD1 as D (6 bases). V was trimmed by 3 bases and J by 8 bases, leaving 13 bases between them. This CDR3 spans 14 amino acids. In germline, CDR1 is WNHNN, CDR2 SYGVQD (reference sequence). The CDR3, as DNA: TGCGCCAGCAGTGATCGGCAGGGGAACGAAAAACTGTTTTTT. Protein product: CASSDRQGNEKLFF.

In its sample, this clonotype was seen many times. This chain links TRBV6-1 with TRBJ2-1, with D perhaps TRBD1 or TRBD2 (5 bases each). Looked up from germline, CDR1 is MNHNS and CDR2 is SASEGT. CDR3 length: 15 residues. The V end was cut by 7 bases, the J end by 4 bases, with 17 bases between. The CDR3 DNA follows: TGTGCCAGCACCGAGGGACGGAACAGGTACAATGAGCAGTTCTTC. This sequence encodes CASTEGRNRYNEQFF.

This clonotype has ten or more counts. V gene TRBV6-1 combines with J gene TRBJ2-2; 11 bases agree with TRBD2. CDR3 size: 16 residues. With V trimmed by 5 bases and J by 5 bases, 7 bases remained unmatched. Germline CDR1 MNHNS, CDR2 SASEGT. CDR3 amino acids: CASSPPGLADTGELFF. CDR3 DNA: TGTGCCAGCAGTCCTCCGGGACTAGCGGATACCGGGGAGCTGTTTTTT.

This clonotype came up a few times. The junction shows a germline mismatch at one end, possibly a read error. CDR3 DNA: TGTGCCAGCAGCTTAGAACTAGCGGGGTTACCCTACGAGCAGTACTTC. Its translation: CASSLELAGLPYEQYF. The V call is TRBV12-3 or TRBV12-4, the J call TRBJ2-7, with TRBD2 matching over 10 bases. The CDR3 has 16 residues.

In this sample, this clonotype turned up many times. The DNA of the CDR3 is TGTGCCAGCAGTGAGGAGGGAGGCTATGGCTACACCTTC. Its protein is CASSEEGGYGYTF. The chain carries TRBV25-1 and TRBJ1-2; D gene unclear. The CDR3 has 13 residues. Germline V gene data show CDR1 as MGHDK and CDR2 as SYGVNS. Trimming shortened V by 3 bases and J by 4 bases, and 9 bases separated the two germline ends.

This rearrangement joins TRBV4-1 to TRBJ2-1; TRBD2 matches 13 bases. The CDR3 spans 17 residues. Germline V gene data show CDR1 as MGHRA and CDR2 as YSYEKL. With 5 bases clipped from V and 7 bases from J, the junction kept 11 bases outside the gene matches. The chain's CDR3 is CASSSLGTSGAGNEQFF. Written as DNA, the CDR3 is TGCGCCAGCAGCAGCCTTGGGACTAGCGGGGCGGGGAATGAGCAGTTCTTC.

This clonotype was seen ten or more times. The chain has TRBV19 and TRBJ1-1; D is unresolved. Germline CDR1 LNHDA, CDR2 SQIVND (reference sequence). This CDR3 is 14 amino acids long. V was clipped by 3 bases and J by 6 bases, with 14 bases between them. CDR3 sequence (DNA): TGTGCCAGTAGTATGGACGTTACAAGGGCTGAAGCTTTCTTT. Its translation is CASSMDVTRAEAFF.

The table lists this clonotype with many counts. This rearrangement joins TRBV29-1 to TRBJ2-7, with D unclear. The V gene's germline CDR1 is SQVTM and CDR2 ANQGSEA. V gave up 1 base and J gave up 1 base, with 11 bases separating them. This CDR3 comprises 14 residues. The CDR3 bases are TGCAGCGTTGAAGTCCATAAGGGATCCTACGAGCAGTACTTC. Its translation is CSVEVHKGSYEQYF.

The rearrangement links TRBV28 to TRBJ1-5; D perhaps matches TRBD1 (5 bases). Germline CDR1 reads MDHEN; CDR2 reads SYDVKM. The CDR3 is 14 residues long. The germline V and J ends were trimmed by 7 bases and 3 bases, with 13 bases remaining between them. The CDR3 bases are TGTGCCAGCATTAGGAGACAGTTCAATCAGCCCCAGCATTTT. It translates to CASIRRQFNQPQHF.

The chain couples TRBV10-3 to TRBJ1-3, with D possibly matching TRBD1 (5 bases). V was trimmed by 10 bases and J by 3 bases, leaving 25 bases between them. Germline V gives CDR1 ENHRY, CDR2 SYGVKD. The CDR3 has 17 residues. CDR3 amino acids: CATKIDSAGKGGNTIYF. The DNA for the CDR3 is TGTGCCACCAAAATCGATTCAGCAGGGAAGGGTGGAAACACCATATATTTT.

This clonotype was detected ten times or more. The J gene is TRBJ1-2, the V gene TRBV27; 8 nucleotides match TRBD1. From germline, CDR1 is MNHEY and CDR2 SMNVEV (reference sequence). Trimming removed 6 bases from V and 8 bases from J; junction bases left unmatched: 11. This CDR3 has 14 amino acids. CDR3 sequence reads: CASRNRGTGWGYTF. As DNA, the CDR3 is TGTGCCAGCAGGAATCGTGGGACAGGATGGGGCTACACCTTC.

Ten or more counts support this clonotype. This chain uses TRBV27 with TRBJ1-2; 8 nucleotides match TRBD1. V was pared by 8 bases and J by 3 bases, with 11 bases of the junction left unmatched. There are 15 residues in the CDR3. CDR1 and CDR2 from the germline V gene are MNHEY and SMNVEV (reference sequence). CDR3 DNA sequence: TGTGCCAGCGGCCTGGGACAGGCATCGGACTATGGCTACACCTTC. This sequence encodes CASGLGQASDYGYTF.